These 14 T cell receptor beta chains were sequenced from one sample in a study of cytomegalovirus exposure and HLA in healthy donors. The PCR had 60 Vbeta and 13 Jbeta primers. The assay was immunoSEQ multiplex PCR, and TCRdb's table has in-frame clones only and misses some. The sample shows 100,000 to 150,000 clones, roughly 78% of them seen only once. The source material was PBMCs. These receptors all stem from a man aged 25 to 40 in good health and CMV-seropositive.

The CDR3 loop is CASRGGPMAGELFF. In nucleotides, the CDR3 is TGTGCCAGCAGGGGTGGGCCGATGGCCGGGGAGCTGTTTTTT. The V and J genes are TRBV6-1 and TRBJ2-2; no definite D call. Trimming shortened V by 6 bases and J by 6 bases, and 14 bases separated the two germline ends. The CDR3 consists of 14 residues. The germline V gene has CDR1 MNHNS and CDR2 SASEGT.

The rearrangement links TRBV5-6 to TRBJ1-4; a possible D gene is TRBD1 (6 bases). Between the trimmed V and J ends, which lost 3 bases and 4 bases, there was a span of 13 bases. The CDR3 consists of 15 residues. The V gene's germline CDR1 is SGHDT and CDR2 YYEEEE. CDR3 region: CASSSLGQSNEKLFF. DNA for the CDR3: TGTGCCAGCAGCTCGCTGGGACAAAGTAATGAAAAACTGTTTTTT.

This chain connects TRBV9 to TRBJ1-2; D call uncertain. V lost 0 bases, J lost 4 bases, and 4 bases lay in between. The CDR3 totals 12 residues. Germline CDR1 SGDLS, CDR2 YYNGEE. CDR3 sequence (DNA): TGTGCCAGCAGCGTAGCCATCTATGGCTACACCTTC. As protein: CASSVAIYGYTF. Looking up the rest from reference TRBV9 and TRBJ1-2 gives the full variable domain: DSGVTQTPKHLITATGQRVTLRCSPRSGDLSVYWYQQSLDQGLQFLIQYYNGEERAKGNILERFSAQQFPDLHSELNLSSLELGDSALYFCASSVAIYGYTFGSGTRLTVV.

This clone has a handful of counts. This chain links TRBV14 with TRBJ2-3; D might be TRBD1 (6 bases). The ends were cut back, 1 base at V and 2 bases at J, with 7 bases in the middle. CDR3 size: 14 residues. Germline V gene lookup returns CDR1 SGHDN and CDR2 FVKESK. DNA for the CDR3: TGTGCCAGCAGCCAAGGGACAGTCACAGATACGCAGTATTTT. Encoded protein: CASSQGTVTDTQYF.

This clone appeared a single time. The rearrangement joins TRBV27 to TRBJ2-7; 10 bases are shared with TRBD1. Germline V CDR1 and CDR2: MNHEY, SMNVEV (reference sequence). The V segment lost 3 bases and the J segment 2 bases; nucleotides outside the gene matches: 4. The CDR3 is 15 residues long. The CDR3: CASSFQGQGAYEQYF. CDR3 nucleotide sequence: TGTGCCAGCAGTTTCCAAGGACAGGGGGCCTACGAGCAGTACTTC.

This clone appeared a single time. One junction end disagrees with the germline gene, perhaps due to a read error. As DNA, the CDR3 is TGCAGTGCTAGACCAACTCAAGTGCTAATCTTT. It is translated as CSARPTQVLIF. The V call is TRBV20-1, the J call TRBJ1-1, with unresolved D. The CDR3 runs to 11 residues. CDR1 DFQATT and CDR2 SNEGSKA come from the germline V gene (reference sequence).

The chain has TRBV9 and TRBJ2-5, with 9 bases that match TRBD2. CDR1 SGDLS and CDR2 YYNGEE come from the germline V gene. The CDR3 length is 15 residues. V shed 0 bases and J 5 bases; nucleotides not matched to a gene: 5. The CDR3 spells CASSVGGGAGETQYF. In DNA form, the CDR3 reads TGTGCCAGCAGCGTAGGCGGGGGGGCCGGCGAGACCCAGTACTTC.

The chain joins TRBV6-5 to TRBJ2-7; D not certain. V lost 10 bases and J lost 4, with 23 bases in between. The germline CDR1 and CDR2 sequences are MNHEY and SVGAGI. CDR3 length: 15 amino acids. The DNA for the CDR3 is TGTGCCACCCTACCGGCGGTTTCGATCTCGTACGAGCAGTACTTC. Its protein is CATLPAVSISYEQYF.

The CDR3 spells CASSHWSAGDTEAFF. The DNA of the CDR3 is TGTGCCAGCAGCCACTGGAGCGCAGGGGACACTGAAGCTTTCTTT. The rearrangement uses TRBV7-9 and TRBJ1-1; tentatively, D is TRBD1 (6 bases). The V gene's germline CDR1 is SEHNR and CDR2 FQNEAQ (reference sequence). CDR3 size: 15 residues. The V gene lost 5 bases and the J gene lost 3 bases, with 16 bases spanning the gap. Variable domain in full (rest from reference TRBV7-9 and TRBJ1-1): DTGVSQNPRHKITKRGQNVTFRCDPISEHNRLYWYRQTLGQGPEFLTYFQNEAQLEKSRLLSDRFSAERPKGSFSTLEIQRTEQGDSAMYLCASSHWSAGDTEAFFGQGTRLTVV.

The chain couples TRBV19 to TRBJ2-3, with 7 bases aligning to TRBD2. This CDR3 contains 15 residues. Germline V lookup: CDR1 LNHDA, CDR2 SQIVND (reference sequence). V shed 3 bases, J shed 0 bases, and the junction held 3 bases outside the gene matches. The CDR3 loop is CASSMGGESTDTQYF. For the CDR3, the DNA is TGTGCCAGTAGTATGGGGGGGGAAAGCACAGATACGCAGTATTTT.

The chain uses TRBV4-1 and TRBJ1-1, with TRBD1 matching 7 bases. Germline CDR1 MGHRA, CDR2 YSYEKL. The V gene end was trimmed by 3 bases and the J gene end by 0 bases; junction bases not matched to a gene: 4. CDR3 length: 15 residues. The DNA of the CDR3 is TGCGCCAGCAGCCAGTCCAGGGGGATGAACACTGAAGCTTTCTTT. It specifies CASSQSRGMNTEAFF.

This clone was seen more than once but under ten times. The V call is TRBV7-9, the J call TRBJ2-1; 8 nucleotides line up with TRBD2. From germline, CDR1 is SEHNR and CDR2 FQNEAQ (reference sequence). The CDR3 length is 14 residues. V was pared by 6 bases and J by 10 bases, with 11 bases of the junction left unmatched. CDR3 coding DNA: TGTGCCAGCAGTACCGGGATAGCGGGGTGGGAGCAGTTCTTC. Translated: CASSTGIAGWEQFF.

V and J are TRBV6-5 and TRBJ1-1; D is unresolved. The ends were cut back, 5 bases at V and 5 bases at J, with 12 bases in the middle. Germline-derived CDR1 and CDR2 are MNHEY and SVGAGI. This CDR3 is 13 amino acids long. The CDR3 reads CASSVGVGTEAFF. Written as DNA, the CDR3 is TGTGCCAGCAGTGTCGGGGTGGGGACTGAAGCTTTCTTT.

This chain uses TRBV5-1 with TRBJ2-5; D perhaps matches TRBD1 (5 bases). The J call is doubtful: the DNA matches TRBJ2-7 better. Looked up from germline, CDR1 is SGHRS and CDR2 is YFSETQ. The CDR3 has 13 residues. CDR3 DNA: TGCGCCAGCAGCTTGGATCAGGGCTACGAGCAGTACTTC. Translated: CASSLDQGYEQYF.